One T cell receptor (beta chain) is described in this entry. Its matching antigen is unknown. The sample's time point: persistent/refractory GD, antithyroid drugs over 5 years with positive TRAb. Preparation of the TCR library used RNA extracted from PBMCs. The TCR beta library used iRepertoire HTBI primers with Arm-PCR amplification of CDR3. TCRdb recomputed calls from the multiplex PCR reads with MiXCR, one row per CDR3 protein. The sample includes 500,000 to 700,000 distinct CDR3 sequences, 30% of them seen just once. CDR1 is SQVTM and CDR2 is ANQGSEA in the germline V gene. CDR3 size: 14 residues. V was cut by 3 bases and J by 2 bases, with 13 bases left in between. These data come from a study of regulatory T cells in long-lasting Graves disease. General observations from the study: Persistent disease samples used TRBV28, TRBJ1-2 and TRBJ2-5 preferentially.

This sample comprised peripheral blood mononuclear cells (PBMCs), obtained when the disease was refractory, from a patient treated with antithyroid drugs. The TCR originated in a female donor with Graves disease. The genes are TRBV29-1 and TRBJ1-1; D perhaps matches TRBD1 (5 bases). The chain's CDR3 is CSVDWGQTNTEAFF. CDR3 nucleotide sequence: TGCAGCGTTGATTGGGGCCAGACTAACACTGAAGCTTTCTTT.